This T cell receptor (beta chain) was sequenced during a study of Ad26.COV2.S vaccination and SARS-CoV-2 variants. Study summary: Into the muscle, Ad26.COV2.S was dosed once or twice, 56 days apart.

As to this clone: Its antigen is currently unknown.

Assay used: immunoSEQ multiplex PCR; TCRdb lists only in-frame clones, some missing. The data show some 370,000 clones, with about four fifths seen just once and approximately 7.8% held by the top ten. Treatment described: about 20 received Ad26.COV2.S at low or high dose, single or two shots; about five received placebo; per-sample allocation not given. Repertoires come from day 63 after the first vaccine or placebo injection. J gave up 8 bases and V 1 base, and 12 bases lay outside the gene matches. CDR3 length equals 17 residues. Looked up from germline, CDR1 is LGHNA and CDR2 is YSLEER. Findings and caveats of the study: Higher spike-specific TCR breadth was found in vaccine recipients than in placebo recipients. Those who received vaccine or placebo ended up with similar non-spike TCR breadth.

The sequence was collected from a person aged 18-65 years who received the Ad26.COV2.S COVID-19 vaccine or a placebo. The material sequenced was peripheral blood, taken in a trial of Ad26.COV2.S vaccine versus placebo. This chain connects TRBV4-3 to TRBJ2-1, with TRBD1 matching 9 bases. The CDR3 coding sequence is TGCGCCAGCAGCCAAGCCCAAGGACAGGGGTTAACGCATGAGCAGTTCTTC. Protein product: CASSQAQGQGLTHEQFF.